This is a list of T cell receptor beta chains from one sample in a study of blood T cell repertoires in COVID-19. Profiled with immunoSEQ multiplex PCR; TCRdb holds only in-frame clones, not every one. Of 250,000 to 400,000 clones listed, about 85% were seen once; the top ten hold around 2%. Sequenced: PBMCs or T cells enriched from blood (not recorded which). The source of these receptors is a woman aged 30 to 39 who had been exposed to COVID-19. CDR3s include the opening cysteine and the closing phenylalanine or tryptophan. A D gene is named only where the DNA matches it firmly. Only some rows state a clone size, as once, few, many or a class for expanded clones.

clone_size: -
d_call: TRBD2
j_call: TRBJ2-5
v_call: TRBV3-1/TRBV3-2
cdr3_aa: CASSQVSSGTQYF
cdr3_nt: TGTGCCAGCAGCCAAGTGTCTAGCGGGACCCAGTACTTC

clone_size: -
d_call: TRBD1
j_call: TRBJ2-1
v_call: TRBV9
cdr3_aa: CASSPGTGIYNEQFF
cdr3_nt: TGTGCCAGCAGCCCCGGGACAGGGATTTACAATGAGCAGTTCTTC

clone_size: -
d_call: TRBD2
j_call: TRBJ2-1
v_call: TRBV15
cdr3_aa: CATSRDLSRGSFLNEQFF
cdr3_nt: TGTGCCACCAGCAGAGATCTCTCCCGCGGGAGTTTTCTCAATGAGCAGTTCTTC

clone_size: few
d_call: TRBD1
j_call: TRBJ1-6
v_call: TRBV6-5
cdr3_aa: CASTFNRGRNSPLHF
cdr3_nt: TGTGCCAGCACTTTTAACAGGGGAAGAAATTCACCCCTCCACTTT

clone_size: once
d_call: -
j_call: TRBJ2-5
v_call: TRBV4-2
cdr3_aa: CASSQDKGGGETQYF
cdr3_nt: TGTGCCAGCAGCCAAGACAAGGGGGGGGGTGAGACCCAGTACTTC

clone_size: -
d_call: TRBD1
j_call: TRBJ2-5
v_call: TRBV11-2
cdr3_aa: CASSPIIRQGETQYF
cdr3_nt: TGTGCCAGCAGCCCCATTATAAGACAGGGAGAGACCCAGTACTTC

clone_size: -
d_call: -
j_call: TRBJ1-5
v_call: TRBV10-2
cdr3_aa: CASSYGQSNQPQHF
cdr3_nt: TGCGCCAGCAGTTACGGACAGTCCAATCAGCCCCAGCATTTT

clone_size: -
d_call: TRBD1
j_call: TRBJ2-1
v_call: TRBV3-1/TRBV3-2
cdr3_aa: CASSRDRASYNEQFF
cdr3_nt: TGTGCCAGCAGCCGAGACAGGGCCTCCTACAATGAGCAGTTCTTC

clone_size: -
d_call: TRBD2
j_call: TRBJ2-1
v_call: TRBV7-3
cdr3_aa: CASSLQGLAGNEQFF
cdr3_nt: TGTGCCAGCAGCTTACAGGGACTAGCGGGTAATGAGCAGTTCTTC

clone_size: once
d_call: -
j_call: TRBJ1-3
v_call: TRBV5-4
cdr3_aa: CASSLVQGSGNTIYF
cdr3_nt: TGTGCCAGCAGCCTGGTGCAGGGCTCTGGAAACACCATATATTTT

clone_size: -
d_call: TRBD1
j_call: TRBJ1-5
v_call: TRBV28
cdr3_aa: CASSIGTGMNQPQHF
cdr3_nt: TGTGCCAGCAGCATAGGGACAGGGATGAATCAGCCCCAGCATTTT

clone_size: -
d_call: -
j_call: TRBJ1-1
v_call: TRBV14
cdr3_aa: CASSPPGGVTNTEAFF
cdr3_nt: TGTGCCAGCAGCCCACCGGGAGGGGTCACGAACACTGAAGCTTTCTTT

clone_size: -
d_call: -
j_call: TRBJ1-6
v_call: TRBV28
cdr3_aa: CASSFLNSPLHF
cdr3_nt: TGTGCCAGCAGTTTCTTAAATTCACCCCTCCACTTT

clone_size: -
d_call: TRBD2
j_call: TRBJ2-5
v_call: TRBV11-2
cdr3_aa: CASSLERRLAGGAIKETQYF
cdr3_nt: TGTGCCAGCAGCTTAGAAAGGCGACTAGCGGGGGGGGCGATAAAAGAGACCCAGTACTTC

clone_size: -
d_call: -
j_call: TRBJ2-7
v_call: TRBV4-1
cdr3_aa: CASSKLVNDEQYF
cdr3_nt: TGCGCCAGCAGCAAGCTAGTAAACGACGAGCAGTACTTC

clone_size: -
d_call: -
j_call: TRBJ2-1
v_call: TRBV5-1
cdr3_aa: CASTYLNEQFF
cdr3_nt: TGCGCCAGCACCTATCTCAATGAGCAGTTCTTC

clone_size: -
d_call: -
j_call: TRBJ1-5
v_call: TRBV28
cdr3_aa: CASSLGQKEQPQHF
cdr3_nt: TGTGCCAGCAGTTTAGGACAGAAAGAACAGCCCCAGCATTTT

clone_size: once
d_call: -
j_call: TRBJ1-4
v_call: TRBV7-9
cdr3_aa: CASSLQGEKLFF
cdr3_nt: TGTGCCAGCAGCCTTCAGGGTGAAAAACTGTTTTTT

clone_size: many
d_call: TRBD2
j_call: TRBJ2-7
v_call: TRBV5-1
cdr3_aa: CASSLAGTSGYEQYF
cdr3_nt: TGCGCCAGCAGCTTGGCCGGGACTAGCGGGTACGAGCAGTACTTC

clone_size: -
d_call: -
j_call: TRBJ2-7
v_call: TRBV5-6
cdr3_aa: CASSLGDNSYEQYF
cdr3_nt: TGTGCCAGCAGCTTGGGGGACAACTCCTACGAGCAGTACTTC

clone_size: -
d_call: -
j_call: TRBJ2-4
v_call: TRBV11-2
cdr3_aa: CASSSRRDIQYF
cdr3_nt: TGTGCCAGCAGCTCGAGGAGGGACATTCAGTACTTC